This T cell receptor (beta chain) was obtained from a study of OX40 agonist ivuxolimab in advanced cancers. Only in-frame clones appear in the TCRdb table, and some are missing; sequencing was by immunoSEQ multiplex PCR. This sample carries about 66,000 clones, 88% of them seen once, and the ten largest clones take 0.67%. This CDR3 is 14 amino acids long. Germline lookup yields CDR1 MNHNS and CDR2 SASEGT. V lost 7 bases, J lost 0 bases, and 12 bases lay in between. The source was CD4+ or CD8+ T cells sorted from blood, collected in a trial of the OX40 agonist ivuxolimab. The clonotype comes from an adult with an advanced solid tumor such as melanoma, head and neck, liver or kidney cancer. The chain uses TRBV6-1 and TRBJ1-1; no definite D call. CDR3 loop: CASTRRPVNTEAFF. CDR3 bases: TGTGCCAGCACCCGAAGGCCCGTGAACACTGAAGCTTTCTTT.